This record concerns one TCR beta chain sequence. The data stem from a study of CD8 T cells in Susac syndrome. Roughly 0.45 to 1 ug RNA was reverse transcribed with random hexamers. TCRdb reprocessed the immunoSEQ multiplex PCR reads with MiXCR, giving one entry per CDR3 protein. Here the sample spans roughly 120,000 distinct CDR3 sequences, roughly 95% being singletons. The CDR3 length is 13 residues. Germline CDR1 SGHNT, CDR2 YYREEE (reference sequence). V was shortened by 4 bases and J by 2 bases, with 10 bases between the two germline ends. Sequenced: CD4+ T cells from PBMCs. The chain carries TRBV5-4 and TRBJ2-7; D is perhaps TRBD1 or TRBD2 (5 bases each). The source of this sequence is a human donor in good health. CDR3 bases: TGTGCCAGCAGCGCGACGGGGCCCTACGAGCAGTACTTC. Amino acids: CASSATGPYEQYF.